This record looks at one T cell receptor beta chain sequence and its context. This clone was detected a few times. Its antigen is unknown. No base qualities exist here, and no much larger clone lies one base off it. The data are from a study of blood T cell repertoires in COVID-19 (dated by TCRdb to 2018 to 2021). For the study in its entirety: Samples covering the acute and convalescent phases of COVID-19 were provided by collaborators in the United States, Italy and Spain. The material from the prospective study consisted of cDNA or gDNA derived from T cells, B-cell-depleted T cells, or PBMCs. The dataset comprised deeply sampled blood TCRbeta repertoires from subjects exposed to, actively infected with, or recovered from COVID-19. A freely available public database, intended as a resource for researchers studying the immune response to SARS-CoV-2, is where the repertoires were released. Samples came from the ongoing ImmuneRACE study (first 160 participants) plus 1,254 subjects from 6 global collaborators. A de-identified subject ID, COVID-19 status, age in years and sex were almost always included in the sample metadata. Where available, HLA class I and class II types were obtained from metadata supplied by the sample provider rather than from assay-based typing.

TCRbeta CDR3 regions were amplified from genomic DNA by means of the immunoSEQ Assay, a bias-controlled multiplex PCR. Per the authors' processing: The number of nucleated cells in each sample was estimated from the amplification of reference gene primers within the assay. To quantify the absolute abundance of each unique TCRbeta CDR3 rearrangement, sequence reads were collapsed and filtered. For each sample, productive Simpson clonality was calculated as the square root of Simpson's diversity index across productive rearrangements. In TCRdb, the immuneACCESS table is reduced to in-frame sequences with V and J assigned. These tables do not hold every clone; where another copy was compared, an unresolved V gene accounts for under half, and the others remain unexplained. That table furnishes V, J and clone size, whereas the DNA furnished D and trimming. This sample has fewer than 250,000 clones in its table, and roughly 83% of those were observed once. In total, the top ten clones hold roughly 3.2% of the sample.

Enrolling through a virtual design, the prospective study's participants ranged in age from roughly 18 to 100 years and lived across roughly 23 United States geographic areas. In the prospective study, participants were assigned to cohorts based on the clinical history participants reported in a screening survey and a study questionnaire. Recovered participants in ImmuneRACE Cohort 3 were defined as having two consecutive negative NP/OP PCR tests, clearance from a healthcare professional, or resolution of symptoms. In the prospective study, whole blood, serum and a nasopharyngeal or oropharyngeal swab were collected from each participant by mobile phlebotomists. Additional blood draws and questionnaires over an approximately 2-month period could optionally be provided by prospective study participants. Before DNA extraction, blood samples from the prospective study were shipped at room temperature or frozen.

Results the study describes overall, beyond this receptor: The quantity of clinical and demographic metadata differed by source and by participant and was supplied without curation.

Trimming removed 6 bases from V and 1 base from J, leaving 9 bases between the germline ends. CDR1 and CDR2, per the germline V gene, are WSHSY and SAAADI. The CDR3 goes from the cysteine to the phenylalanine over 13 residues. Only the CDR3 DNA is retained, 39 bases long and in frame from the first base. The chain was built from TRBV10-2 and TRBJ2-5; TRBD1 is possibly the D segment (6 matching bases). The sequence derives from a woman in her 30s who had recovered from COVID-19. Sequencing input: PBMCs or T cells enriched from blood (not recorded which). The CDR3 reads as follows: CASSRDTQETQYF. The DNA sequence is TGCGCCAGCAGCCGGGACACCCAAGAGACCCAGTACTTC.